This T cell receptor beta chain emerged from a study of T cell repertoires in cytomegalovirus infection. Study at large: Signatures in public TCR beta sequences pointed to both CMV infection and matching HLA type.

The junction had 5 bases not matched to a gene; V was cut back by 5 bases and J by 1 base. The CDR3 is 16 residues long. Germline CDR1 SGHTA, CDR2 FQGNSA. Study conclusions and caveats: CMV-specific TCR beta clonotypes restricted by HLA-C were the ones dominating the ex vivo response.

This clonotype was found a few times. Its antigen is currently unknown. TCRdb passed the reads through MiXCR, listing each CDR3 protein once. The data show 740,000 or so distinct CDR3 sequences, 35% to 40% seen once. The material sequenced was PBMCs. The source of this sequence is a human donor in good health (CMV status not recorded). Some clones in this sample may be carry-over from other donors' samples. The chain recombines TRBV7-2 with TRBJ2-1, with 10 bases identical to TRBD2. The CDR3 DNA is TGTGCCAGCAGCATATGGACTAGCGGATCCTACAATGAGCAGTTCTTC. It codes for CASSIWTSGSYNEQFF.